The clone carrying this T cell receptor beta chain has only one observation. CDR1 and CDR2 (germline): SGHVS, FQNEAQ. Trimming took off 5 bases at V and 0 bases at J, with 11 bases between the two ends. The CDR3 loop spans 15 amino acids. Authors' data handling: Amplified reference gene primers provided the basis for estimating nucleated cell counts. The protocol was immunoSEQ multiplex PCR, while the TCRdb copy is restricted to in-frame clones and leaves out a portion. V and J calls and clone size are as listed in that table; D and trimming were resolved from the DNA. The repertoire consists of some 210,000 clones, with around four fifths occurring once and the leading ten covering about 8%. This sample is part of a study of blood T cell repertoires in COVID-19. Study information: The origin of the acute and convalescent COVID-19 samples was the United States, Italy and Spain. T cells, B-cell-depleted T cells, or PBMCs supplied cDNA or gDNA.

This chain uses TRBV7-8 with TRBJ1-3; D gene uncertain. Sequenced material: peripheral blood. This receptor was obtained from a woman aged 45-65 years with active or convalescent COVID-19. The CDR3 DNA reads TGTGCCAGCAGCCCCAGTGGTAACTCTGGAAACACCATATATTTT. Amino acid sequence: CASSPSGNSGNTIYF. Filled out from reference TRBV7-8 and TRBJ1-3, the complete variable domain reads GAGVSQSPRYKVAKRGQDVALRCDPISGHVSLFWYQQALGQGPEFLTYFQNEAQLDKSGLPSDRFFAERPEGSVSTLKIQRTQQEDSAVYLCASSPSGNSGNTIYFGEGSWLTVV.